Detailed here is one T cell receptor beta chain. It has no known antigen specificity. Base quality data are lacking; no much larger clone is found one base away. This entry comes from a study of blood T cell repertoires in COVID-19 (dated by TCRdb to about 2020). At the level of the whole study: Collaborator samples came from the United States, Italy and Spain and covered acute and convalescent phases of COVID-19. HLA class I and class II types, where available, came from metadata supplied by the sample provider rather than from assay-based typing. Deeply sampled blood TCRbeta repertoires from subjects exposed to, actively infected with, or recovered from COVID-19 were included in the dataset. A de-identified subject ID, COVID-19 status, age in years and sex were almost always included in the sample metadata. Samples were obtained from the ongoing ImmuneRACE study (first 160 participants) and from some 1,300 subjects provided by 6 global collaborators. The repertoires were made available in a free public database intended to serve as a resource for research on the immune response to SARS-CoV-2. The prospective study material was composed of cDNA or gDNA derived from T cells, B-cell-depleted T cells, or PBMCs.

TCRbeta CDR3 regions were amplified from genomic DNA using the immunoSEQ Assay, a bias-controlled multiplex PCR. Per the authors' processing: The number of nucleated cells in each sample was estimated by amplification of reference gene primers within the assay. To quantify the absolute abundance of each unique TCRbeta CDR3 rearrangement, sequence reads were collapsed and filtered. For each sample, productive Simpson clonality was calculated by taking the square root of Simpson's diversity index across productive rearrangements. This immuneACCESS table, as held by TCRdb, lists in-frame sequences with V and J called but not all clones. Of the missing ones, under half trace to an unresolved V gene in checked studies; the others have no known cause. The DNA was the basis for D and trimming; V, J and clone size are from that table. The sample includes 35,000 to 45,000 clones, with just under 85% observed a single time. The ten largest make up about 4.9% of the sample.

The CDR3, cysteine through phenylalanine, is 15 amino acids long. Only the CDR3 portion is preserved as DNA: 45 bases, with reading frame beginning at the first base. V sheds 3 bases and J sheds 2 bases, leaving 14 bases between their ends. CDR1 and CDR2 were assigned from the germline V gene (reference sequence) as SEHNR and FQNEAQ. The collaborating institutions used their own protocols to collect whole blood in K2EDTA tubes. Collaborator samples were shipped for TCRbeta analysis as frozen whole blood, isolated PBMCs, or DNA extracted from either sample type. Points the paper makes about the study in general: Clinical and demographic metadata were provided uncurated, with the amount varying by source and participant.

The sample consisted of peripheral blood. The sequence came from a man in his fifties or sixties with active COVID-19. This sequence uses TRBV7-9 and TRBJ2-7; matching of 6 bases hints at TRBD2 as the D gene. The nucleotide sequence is TGTGCCAGCAGCTTCGCGTTTGGAGGGACCTACGAGCAGTACTTC. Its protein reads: CASSFAFGGTYEQYF.